The entry that follows covers one T cell receptor (beta chain) sequence. Germline CDR1 reads SNHLY; CDR2 reads FYNNEI. V trimming: 2 bases; J trimming: 7 bases; junction bases outside the gene matches: 3. This CDR3 spans 14 amino acids. The sample comes from a study of technical replicates of blood from a few donors. TCRdb's table, derived via immunoSEQ multiplex PCR, lists solely in-frame clones and lacks some. Of more than 90,000 clones in the sample, 90% to 97% are singletons; the top ten hold approximately 0.2%. The J gene is TRBJ2-2, the V gene TRBV2; 8 bases line up with TRBD1. Sequenced input: T cells isolated from PBMCs. This TCR was recovered from a human donor in good health. The chain's CDR3 is CASSEQGAGGELFF. For the CDR3, the DNA is TGTGCCAGCAGTGAACAGGGGGCCGGCGGGGAGCTGTTTTTT.